This T cell receptor (beta chain) came from a study of blood T cell repertoires in COVID-19. Study overall: The origin of the acute and convalescent COVID-19 samples was the United States, Italy and Spain.

Per germline, CDR1 LGHDT and CDR2 YNNKEL (reference sequence). The CDR3 length is 16 residues. J was trimmed by 0 bases and V by 1 base; bases with no gene match: 3. Source study methods: Reference gene primer amplification in the assay estimated nucleated cell counts. Profiled with immunoSEQ multiplex PCR; TCRdb holds only in-frame clones, not every one. The DNA gave D and trimming, while V, J and clone size come from that table. Seen here are about 120,000 clones, 78% observed once, and the top ten hold roughly 2%. The chain combines TRBV3-1 (or the pseudogene TRBV3-2) with TRBJ2-7; 10 nucleotides match TRBD2. The sequencing input was peripheral blood. The clonotype originates from a man aged 65-85 years with acute or convalescent COVID-19. The CDR3 region is CASSQARTSGSYEQYF. The CDR3 bases are TGTGCCAGCAGCCAAGCCAGGACTAGCGGCTCCTACGAGCAGTACTTC.